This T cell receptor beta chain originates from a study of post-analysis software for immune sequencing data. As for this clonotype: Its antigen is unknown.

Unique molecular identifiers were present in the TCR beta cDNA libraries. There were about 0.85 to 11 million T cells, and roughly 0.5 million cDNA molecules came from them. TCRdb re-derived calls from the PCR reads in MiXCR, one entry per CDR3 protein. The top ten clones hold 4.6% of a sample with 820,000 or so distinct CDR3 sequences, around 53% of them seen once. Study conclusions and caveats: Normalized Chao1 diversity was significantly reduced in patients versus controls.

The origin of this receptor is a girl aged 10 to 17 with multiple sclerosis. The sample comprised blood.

The CDR3 protein is CASTLIVGLAGADTQYF. The CDR3 nucleotides are TGTGCCAGCACCTTAATAGTGGGACTAGCGGGAGCAGATACGCAGTATTTT. The rearrangement joins TRBV12-3 or TRBV12-4 to TRBJ2-3; 14 bases line up with TRBD2. The CDR3 runs 17 residues. With V trimmed by 7 bases and J by 4 bases, 10 bases remained unmatched.